These 8 T cell receptor beta chains originate from one sample sequenced in a study of graft-versus-host responses after intestinal transplantation (dated by TCRdb to the early 2020s). Library prep was done by the immunoSEQ multiplex PCR assay. TCRdb limited this immuneACCESS table to in-frame rearrangements with V and J called. A share of clones is missing; checked studies link under half to unresolved V genes, and the rest is unexplained. This sample lists more than 65,000 clones; about 94% were detected once. Together, the top ten hold around 0.53% of the sample. Interpreted using the paper, the time point label stands for: cells obtained before transplantation from donor or recipient. Their antigens are not known. Sequencing was performed on unstimulated CD8+ T cells sorted from spleen or lymph node cells, taken before intestinal transplant. The receptors come from a human donor who received an intestinal transplant.

The V and J genes are TRBV7-6 and TRBJ2-1; D possibly corresponds to TRBD1 (5 bases). This CDR3 contains 17 residues. Germline V CDR1 and CDR2: SGHVS, FNYEAQ. Deletions cut 2 bases from V and 5 bases from J, with 19 bases between. This chain's CDR3 is CASSLSNGAERNNEQFF. CDR3 nucleotide sequence: TGTGCCAGCAGCTTATCCAATGGGGCGGAAAGGAACAATGAGCAGTTCTTC.

The CDR3 bases are TGTGCCAGCAGCCGGCTGGGACCTGCCTACGAGCAGTACTTC. This gives the protein CASSRLGPAYEQYF. The chain employs TRBV14 and TRBJ2-7; D possibly uses TRBD1 or TRBD2 (5 bases each). CDR1 and CDR2 from the germline V gene are SGHDN and FVKESK. V lost 4 bases and J 2 bases, leaving 12 bases between the germline ends. This CDR3 has 14 residues.

The chain combines TRBV10-2 with TRBJ1-4; D unclear. This CDR3 is 14 amino acids long. CDR1 and CDR2 from the germline V gene are WSHSY and SAAADI. Trimming took 4 bases from V and 7 from J, leaving 13 bases between them. Here the CDR3 reads CASSVGESVEKLFF. CDR3 DNA sequence: TGCGCCAGCAGTGTCGGGGAGTCGGTTGAAAAACTGTTTTTT.

This sequence joins TRBV6-5 and TRBJ2-2; 7 bases are shared with TRBD2. Germline CDR1 and CDR2: MNHEY and SVGAGI. The junction had 10 bases not matched to a gene; V was cut back by 8 bases and J by 4 bases. The CDR3 spans 15 residues. Here the CDR3 DNA reads TGTGCCAGCGAAAGCGGGATAAGAGGCACCGGGGAGCTGTTTTTT. This translates into CASESGIRGTGELFF.

This chain connects TRBV28 to TRBJ2-3, with 11 bases identical to TRBD2. The CDR3 spans 20 residues. From germline, CDR1 is MDHEN and CDR2 SYDVKM. With V trimmed by 5 bases and J by 0 bases, 16 bases remained unmatched. CDR3 nucleotide sequence: TGTGCCAGCAGTCACTACCGACTAGCGGGAAGGAGTACTAGCACAGATACGCAGTATTTT. It codes for CASSHYRLAGRSTSTDTQYF.

The chain links TRBV27 to TRBJ2-3; D is perhaps TRBD1 (6 bases). Germline V CDR1 and CDR2: MNHEY, SMNVEV (reference sequence). The V end lost 4 bases, the J end lost 0 bases, and 11 bases lay between the germline ends. The CDR3 sequence is 15 residues long. The CDR3 protein is CASSSRQASTDTQYF. DNA for the CDR3: TGTGCCAGCAGTTCTAGACAGGCTAGCACAGATACGCAGTATTTT.

This chain connects TRBV7-9 to TRBJ2-1, with 14 bases aligning to TRBD2. Losses at the gene ends were 4 bases for V and 7 bases for J; bases not matched to a gene: 12. Germline CDR1 is SEHNR and CDR2 is FQNEAQ (reference sequence). This CDR3 is built from 18 residues. CDR3 in DNA: TGTGCCAGCAGCTCCACCCTTAGACTAGCGGGAGGGAGGAATGAGCAGTTCTTC. Translation: CASSSTLRLAGGRNEQFF.

The J gene is TRBJ2-5, the V gene TRBV7-8; D is ambiguous. The V and J ends lost 1 base and 1 base respectively, with 7 bases between them. The CDR3 loop spans 14 amino acids. Germline CDR1 reads SGHVS; CDR2 reads FQNEAQ. The CDR3 loop is CASSLENSQETQYF. The CDR3 DNA follows: TGTGCCAGCAGCTTAGAAAACAGCCAAGAGACCCAGTACTTC.